In its sample, the clone carrying this TCR beta chain was seen a few times. The antigen remains undetermined. These data originate in a study of post-analysis software for immune sequencing data. TCR beta cDNA libraries included unique molecular identifiers. TCRdb used MiXCR to reprocess the PCR reads, holding one entry per CDR3 protein. The sample includes about 160,000 distinct CDR3 sequences, roughly 35% of them seen just once. Trimming removed 0 bases at V and 0 bases at J, with 9 bases between. Per the germline V gene, CDR1 is SGHAT and CDR2 is FQNNGV. The CDR3 is made up of 16 amino acids. Overall study findings and caveats: Compared with controls, patients had more of five TRBV segments, including TRBV5-6, TRBV5-1 and TRBV20-1. Analysis by F measure revealed that same-batch samples clustered strongly together. Those with multiple sclerosis, the patient group, showed significantly lower normalized Chao1 diversity than controls.

The TCR was taken from a girl aged 5-17 years with multiple sclerosis. The material was blood, obtained after autologous hematopoietic stem cell transplantation. The chain has TRBV11-2 and TRBJ2-1, with no clear D. The CDR3 nucleotides read TGTGCCAGCAGCTTAGATCAGGTCCCCTCCTACAATGAGCAGTTCTTC. Protein sequence: CASSLDQVPSYNEQFF. The full variable domain, rest sourced from reference TRBV11-2 and TRBJ2-1, is EAGVAQSPRYKIIEKRQSVAFWCNPISGHATLYWYQQILGQGPKLLIQFQNNGVVDDSQLPKDRFSAERLKGVDSTLKIQPAKLEDSAVYLCASSLDQVPSYNEQFFGPGTRLTVL.